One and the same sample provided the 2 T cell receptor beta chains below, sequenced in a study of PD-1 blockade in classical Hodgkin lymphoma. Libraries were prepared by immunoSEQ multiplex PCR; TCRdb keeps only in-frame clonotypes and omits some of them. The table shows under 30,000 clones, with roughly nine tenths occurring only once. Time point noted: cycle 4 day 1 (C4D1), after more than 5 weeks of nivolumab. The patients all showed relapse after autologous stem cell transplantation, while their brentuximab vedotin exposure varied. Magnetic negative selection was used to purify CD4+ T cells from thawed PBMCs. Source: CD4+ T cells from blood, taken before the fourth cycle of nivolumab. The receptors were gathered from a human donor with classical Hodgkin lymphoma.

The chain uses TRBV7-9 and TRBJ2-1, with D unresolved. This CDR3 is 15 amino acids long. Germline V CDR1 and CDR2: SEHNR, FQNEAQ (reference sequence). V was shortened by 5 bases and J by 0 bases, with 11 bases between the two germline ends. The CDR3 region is CASSNNLLSYNEQFF. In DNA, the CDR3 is TGTGCCAGCAGCAATAACCTGCTCTCCTACAATGAGCAGTTCTTC. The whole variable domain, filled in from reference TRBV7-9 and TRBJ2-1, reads DTGVSQNPRHKITKRGQNVTFRCDPISEHNRLYWYRQTLGQGPEFLTYFQNEAQLEKSRLLSDRFSAERPKGSFSTLEIQRTEQGDSAMYLCASSNNLLSYNEQFFGPGTRLTVL.

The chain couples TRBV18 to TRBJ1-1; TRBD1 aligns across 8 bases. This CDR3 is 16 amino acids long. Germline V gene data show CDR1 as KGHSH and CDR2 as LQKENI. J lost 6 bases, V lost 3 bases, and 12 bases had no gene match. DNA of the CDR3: TGTGCCAGCTCACCCCCCCGGCGGACAGGGAGCGCTGAAGCTTTCTTT. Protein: CASSPPRRTGSAEAFF.